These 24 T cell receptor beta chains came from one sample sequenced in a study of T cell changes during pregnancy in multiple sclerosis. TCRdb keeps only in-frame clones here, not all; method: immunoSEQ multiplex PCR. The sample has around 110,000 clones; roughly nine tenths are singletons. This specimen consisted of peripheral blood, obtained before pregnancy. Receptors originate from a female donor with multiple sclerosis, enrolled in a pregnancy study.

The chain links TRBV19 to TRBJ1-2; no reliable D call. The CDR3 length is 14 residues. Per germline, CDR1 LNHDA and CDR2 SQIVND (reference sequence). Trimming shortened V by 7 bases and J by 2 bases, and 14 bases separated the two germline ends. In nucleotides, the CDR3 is TGTGCCAGTACGCTAGCGGGCAACAACTATGGCTACACCTTC. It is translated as CASTLAGNNYGYTF.

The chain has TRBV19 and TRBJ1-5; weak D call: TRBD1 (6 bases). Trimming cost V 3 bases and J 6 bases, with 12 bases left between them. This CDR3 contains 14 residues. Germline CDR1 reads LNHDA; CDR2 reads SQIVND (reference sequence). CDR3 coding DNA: TGTGCCAGTAGTATCACAGGGATCGGTCAGCCCCAGCATTTT. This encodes CASSITGIGQPQHF.

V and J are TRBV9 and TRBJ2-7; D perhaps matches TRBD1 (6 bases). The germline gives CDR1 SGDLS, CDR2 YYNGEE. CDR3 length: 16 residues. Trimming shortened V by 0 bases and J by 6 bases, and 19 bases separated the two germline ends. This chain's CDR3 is CASSVGGGGFLGEQYF. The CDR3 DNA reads TGTGCCAGCAGCGTAGGTGGGGGCGGATTTTTGGGCGAGCAGTACTTC.

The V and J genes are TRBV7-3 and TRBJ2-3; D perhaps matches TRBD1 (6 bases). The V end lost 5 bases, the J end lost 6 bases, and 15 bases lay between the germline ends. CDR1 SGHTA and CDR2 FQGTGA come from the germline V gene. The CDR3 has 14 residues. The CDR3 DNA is TGTGCCAGCAGCGAGGGGGACCCGCGGGATACGCAGTATTTT. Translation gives CASSEGDPRDTQYF.

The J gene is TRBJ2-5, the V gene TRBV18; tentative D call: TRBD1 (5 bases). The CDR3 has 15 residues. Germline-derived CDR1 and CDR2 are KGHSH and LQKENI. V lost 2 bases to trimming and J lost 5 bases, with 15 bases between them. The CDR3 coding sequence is TGTGCCAGCTCACCAGGGCCAGGGCAGGCCGAGACCCAGTACTTC. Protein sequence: CASSPGPGQAETQYF.

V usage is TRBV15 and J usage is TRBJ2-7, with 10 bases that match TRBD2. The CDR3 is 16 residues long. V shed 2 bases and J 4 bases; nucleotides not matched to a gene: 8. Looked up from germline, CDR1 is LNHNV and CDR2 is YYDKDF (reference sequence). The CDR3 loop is CATSRSGTSALYEQYF. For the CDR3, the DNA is TGTGCCACCAGCAGATCCGGGACTAGCGCCTTATACGAGCAGTACTTC.

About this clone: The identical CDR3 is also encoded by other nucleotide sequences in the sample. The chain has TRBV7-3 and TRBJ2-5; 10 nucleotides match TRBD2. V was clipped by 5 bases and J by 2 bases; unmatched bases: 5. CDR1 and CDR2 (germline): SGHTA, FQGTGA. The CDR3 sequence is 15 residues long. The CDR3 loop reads CASSPSGGLQETQYF. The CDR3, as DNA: TGTGCCAGCAGCCCTAGCGGGGGACTTCAAGAGACCCAGTACTTC.

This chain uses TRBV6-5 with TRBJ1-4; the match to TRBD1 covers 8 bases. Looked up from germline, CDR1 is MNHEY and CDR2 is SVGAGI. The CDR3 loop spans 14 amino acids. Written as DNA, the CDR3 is TGTGCTTCTAAGGGGGACAGGATCGAGGAAAAACTGTTTTTT. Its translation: CASKGDRIEEKLFF.

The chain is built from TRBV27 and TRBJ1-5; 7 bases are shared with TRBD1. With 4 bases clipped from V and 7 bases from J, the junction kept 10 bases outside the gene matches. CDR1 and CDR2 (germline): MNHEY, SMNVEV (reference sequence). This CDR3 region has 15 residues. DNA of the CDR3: TGTGCCAGCAGTTCGACAGGGATGGGAATACAGCCCCAGCATTTT. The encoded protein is CASSSTGMGIQPQHF.

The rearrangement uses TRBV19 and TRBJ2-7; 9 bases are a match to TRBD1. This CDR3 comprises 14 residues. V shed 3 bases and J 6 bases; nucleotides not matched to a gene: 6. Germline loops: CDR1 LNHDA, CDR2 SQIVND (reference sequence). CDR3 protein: CASSMWGQGGEQYF. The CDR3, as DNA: TGTGCCAGTAGTATGTGGGGACAGGGTGGCGAGCAGTACTTC.

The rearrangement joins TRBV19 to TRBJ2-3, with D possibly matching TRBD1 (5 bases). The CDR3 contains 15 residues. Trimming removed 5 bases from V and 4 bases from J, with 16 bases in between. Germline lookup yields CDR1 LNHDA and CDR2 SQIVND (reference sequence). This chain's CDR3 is CASSAGQLGADTQYF. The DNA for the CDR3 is TGTGCCAGTAGTGCCGGACAATTAGGAGCAGATACGCAGTATTTT.

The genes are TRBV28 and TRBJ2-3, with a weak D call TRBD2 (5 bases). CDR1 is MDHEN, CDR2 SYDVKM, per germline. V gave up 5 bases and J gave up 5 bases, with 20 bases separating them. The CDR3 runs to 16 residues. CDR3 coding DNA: TGTGCCAGCAGTCCACCCGCCTATGGAGGATTAGATACGCAGTATTTT. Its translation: CASSPPAYGGLDTQYF.

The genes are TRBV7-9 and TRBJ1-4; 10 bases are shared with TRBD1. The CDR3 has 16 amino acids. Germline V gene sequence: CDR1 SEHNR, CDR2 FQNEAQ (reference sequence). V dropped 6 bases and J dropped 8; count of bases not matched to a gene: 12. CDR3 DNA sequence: TGTGCCAGCAGTTACACCGGGACAGGGGATAGGGAAAAACTGTTTTTT. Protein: CASSYTGTGDREKLFF.

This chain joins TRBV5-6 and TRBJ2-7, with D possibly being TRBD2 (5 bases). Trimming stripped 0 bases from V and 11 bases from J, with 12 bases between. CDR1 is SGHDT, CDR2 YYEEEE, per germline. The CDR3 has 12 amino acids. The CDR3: CASSLGFGVKYF. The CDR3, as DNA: TGTGCCAGCAGCTTGGGTTTCGGGGTAAAGTACTTC.

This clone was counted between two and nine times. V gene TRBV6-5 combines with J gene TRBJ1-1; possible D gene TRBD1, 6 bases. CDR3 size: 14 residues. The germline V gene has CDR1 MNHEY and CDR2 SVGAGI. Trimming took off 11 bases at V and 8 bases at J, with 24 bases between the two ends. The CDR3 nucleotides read TGTGCCTCCCTCCGGGACATCTGGTCCTTCGAAGCTTTCTTT. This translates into CASLRDIWSFEAFF.

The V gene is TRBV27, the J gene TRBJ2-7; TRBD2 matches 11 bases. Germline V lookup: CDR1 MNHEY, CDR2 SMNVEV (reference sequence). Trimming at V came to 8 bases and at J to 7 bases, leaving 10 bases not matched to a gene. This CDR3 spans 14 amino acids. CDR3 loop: CASAPLAGDTEQYF. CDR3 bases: TGTGCCAGCGCCCCACTAGCGGGAGATACAGAGCAGTACTTC.

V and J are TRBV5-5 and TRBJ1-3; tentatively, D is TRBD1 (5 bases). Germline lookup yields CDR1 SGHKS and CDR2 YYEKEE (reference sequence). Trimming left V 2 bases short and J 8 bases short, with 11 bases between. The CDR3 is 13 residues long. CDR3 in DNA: TGTGCCAGCAGCTTCGCAGGGTCGTACACCATATATTTT. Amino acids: CASSFAGSYTIYF.

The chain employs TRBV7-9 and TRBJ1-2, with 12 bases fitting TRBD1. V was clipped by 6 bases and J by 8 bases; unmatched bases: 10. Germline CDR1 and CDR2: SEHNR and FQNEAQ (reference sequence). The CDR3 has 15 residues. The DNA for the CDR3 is TGTGCCAGCAGGGGAACGGGACAGGGGGCCGGCGGCTACACCTTC. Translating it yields CASRGTGQGAGGYTF.

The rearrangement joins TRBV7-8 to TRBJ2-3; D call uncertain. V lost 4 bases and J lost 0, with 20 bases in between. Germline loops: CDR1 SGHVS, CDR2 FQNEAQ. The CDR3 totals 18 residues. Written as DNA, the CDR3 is TGTGCCAGCAGCTCCCCCCTTGAACCAGATGCTAGCACAGATACGCAGTATTTT. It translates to CASSSPLEPDASTDTQYF.

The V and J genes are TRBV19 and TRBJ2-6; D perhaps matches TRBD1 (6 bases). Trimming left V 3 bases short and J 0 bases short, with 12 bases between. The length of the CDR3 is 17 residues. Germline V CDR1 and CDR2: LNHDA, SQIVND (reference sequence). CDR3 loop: CASSIQGKGSGANVLTF. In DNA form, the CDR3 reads TGTGCCAGTAGTATCCAGGGGAAAGGCTCTGGGGCCAACGTCCTGACTTTC. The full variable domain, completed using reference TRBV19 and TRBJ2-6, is DGGITQSPKYLFRKEGQNVTLSCEQNLNHDAMYWYRQDPGQGLRLIYYSQIVNDFQKGDIAEGYSVSREKKESFPLTVTSAQKNPTAFYLCASSIQGKGSGANVLTFGAGSRLTVL.

Here the CDR3 DNA reads TGTGCCAGAAGCGGGTCGTTCAGGGGGAATCAGCCCCAGCATTTT. Amino acids: CARSGSFRGNQPQHF. V and J are TRBV5-3 and TRBJ1-5; 7 nucleotides align to TRBD1. TRBV5-3 counts as an open reading frame of uncertain function. The ends lost 4 bases at V and 4 bases at J; junction bases unmatched: 8. This CDR3 contains 15 residues.

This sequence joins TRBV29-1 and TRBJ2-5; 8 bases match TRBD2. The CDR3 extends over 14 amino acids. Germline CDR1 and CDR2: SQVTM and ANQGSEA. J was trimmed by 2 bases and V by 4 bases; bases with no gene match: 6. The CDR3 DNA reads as TGCAGCGTTGCACTAGCGGTAGCTCAAGAGACCCAGTACTTC. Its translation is CSVALAVAQETQYF.

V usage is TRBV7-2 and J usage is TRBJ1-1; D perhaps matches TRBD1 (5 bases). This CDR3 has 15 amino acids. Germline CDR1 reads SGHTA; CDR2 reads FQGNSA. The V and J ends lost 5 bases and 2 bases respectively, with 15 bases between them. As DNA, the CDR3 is TGTGCCAGCAGCCTTTGGACGGGGGGAAACACTGAAGCTTTCTTT. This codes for CASSLWTGGNTEAFF.

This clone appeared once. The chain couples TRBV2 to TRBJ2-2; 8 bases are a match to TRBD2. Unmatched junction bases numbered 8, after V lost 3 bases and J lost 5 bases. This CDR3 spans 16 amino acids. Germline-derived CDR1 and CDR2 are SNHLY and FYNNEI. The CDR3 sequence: CASSDALRLATGELFF. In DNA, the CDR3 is TGTGCCAGCAGTGACGCCTTGAGACTAGCGACCGGGGAGCTGTTTTTT.